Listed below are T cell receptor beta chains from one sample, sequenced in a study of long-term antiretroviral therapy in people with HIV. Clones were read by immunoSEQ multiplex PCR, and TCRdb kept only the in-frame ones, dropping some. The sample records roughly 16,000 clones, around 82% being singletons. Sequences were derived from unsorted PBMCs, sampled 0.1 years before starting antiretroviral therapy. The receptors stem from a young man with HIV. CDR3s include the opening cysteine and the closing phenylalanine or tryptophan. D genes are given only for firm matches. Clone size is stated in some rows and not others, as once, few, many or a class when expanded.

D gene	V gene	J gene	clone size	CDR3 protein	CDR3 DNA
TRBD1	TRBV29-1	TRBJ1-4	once	CSALDRYNEKLFF	TGCAGCGCACTGGACAGGTATAATGAAAAACTGTTTTTT
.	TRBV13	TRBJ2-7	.	CASSSSLRYEQYF	TGTGCCAGCAGCTCCTCCCTTAGATACGAGCAGTACTTC
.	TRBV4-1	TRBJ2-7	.	CASSQDRSYEQYF	TGCGCCAGCAGCCAAGATCGCTCATACGAGCAGTACTTC
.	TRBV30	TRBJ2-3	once	CAWSEGRGGDTQYF	TGTGCCTGGAGTGAGGGCAGGGGGGGAGATACGCAGTATTTT
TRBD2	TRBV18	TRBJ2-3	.	CASSPNLAGSTDTQYF	TGTGCCAGCTCACCCAATCTAGCGGGAAGCACAGATACGCAGTATTTT
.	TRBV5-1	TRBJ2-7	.	CASSGRDTTSYEQYF	TGCGCCAGCAGCGGCCGGGACACGACCTCCTACGAGCAGTACTTC
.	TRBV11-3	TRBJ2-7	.	CASSSLGGEQYF	TGTGCCAGCAGCTCCCTAGGAGGTGAGCAGTACTTC
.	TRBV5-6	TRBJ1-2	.	CASSRPDSAAGYTF	TGTGCCAGCAGCCGACCAGATAGTGCCGCTGGCTACACCTTC
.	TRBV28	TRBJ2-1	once	CAGKRDRESNNEQFF	TGTGCCGGGAAAAGGGACCGCGAGTCCAACAATGAGCAGTTCTTC
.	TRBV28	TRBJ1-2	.	CASSSTGESGKGYTF	TGTGCCAGCAGTTCCACGGGGGAGTCGGGAAAAGGCTACACCTTC
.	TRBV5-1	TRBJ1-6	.	CASREGEYNSPLHF	TGCGCCAGCAGGGAGGGGGAGTATAATTCACCCCTCCACTTT
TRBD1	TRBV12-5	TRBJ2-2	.	CASGGQGNGELFF	TGTGCTAGTGGGGGACAGGGAAACGGGGAGCTGTTTTTT
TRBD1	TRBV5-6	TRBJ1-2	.	CASSVGTGRSYGYTF	TGTGCCAGCAGCGTCGGGACAGGGAGATCTTATGGCTACACCTTC
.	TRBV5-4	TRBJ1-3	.	CASSPLGNSRPDF	TGTGCCAGCAGCCCACTGGGGAACAGCCGACCGGATTTT
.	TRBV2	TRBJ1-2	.	CASSEWRGRGYGYTF	TGTGCCAGCAGTGAATGGCGGGGGCGCGGCTATGGCTACACCTTC
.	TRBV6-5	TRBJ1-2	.	CASLLPEENYGYTF	TGTGCCAGCCTCCTGCCTGAGGAAAACTATGGCTACACCTTC
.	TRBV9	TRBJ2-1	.	CASSGPWDEQFF	TGTGCCAGCAGTGGGCCGTGGGATGAGCAGTTCTTC
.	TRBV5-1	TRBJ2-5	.	CASSLGSQETQYF	TGCGCCAGCAGCTTGGGTAGCCAAGAGACCCAGTACTTC
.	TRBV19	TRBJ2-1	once	CASSISRSDNEQFF	TGTGCCAGTAGTATAAGTCGGAGCGACAATGAGCAGTTCTTC
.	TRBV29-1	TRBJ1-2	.	CSVEGAGEGSGYTF	TGCAGCGTTGAAGGGGCAGGGGAAGGTTCTGGCTACACCTTC
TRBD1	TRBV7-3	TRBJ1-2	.	CASSPDRLYGYTF	TGTGCCAGCAGCCCGGACAGGCTCTATGGCTACACCTTC
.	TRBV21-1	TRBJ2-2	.	CASSRGLDRNTGELFF	TGTGCCAGCAGCAGGGGCCTGGACAGGAACACCGGGGAGCTGTTTTTT
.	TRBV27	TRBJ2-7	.	CASSPRYSSYEQYF	TGTGCCAGCAGTCCACGTTATTCCTCCTACGAGCAGTACTTC
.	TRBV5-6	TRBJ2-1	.	CASSPGFNEQFF	TGTGCCAGCAGCCCAGGCTTCAATGAGCAGTTCTTC
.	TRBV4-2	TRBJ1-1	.	CASSQGELSEAFF	TGTGCCAGCAGCCAAGGGGAGCTGTCTGAAGCTTTCTTT
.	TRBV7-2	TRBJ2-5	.	CASRGGGPRETQYF	TGTGCCAGCCGTGGGGGGGGGCCCCGGGAGACCCAGTACTTC
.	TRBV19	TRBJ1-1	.	CASSMSPGGAFF	TGTGCCAGTAGTATGTCCCCGGGGGGGGCTTTCTTT
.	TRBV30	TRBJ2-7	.	CAWSSVNYEQYF	TGTGCCTGGAGTTCAGTAAACTACGAGCAGTACTTC
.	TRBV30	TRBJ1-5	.	CAWSVRGRTGNQPQHF	TGTGCCTGGAGTGTACGGGGCAGGACGGGGAATCAGCCCCAGCATTTT
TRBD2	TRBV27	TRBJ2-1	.	CASSPLSGLAGGPRYNEQFF	TGTGCCAGCAGCCCCTTATCCGGACTAGCGGGAGGACCACGCTACAATGAGCAGTTCTTC
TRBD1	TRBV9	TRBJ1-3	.	CASSLTAGTGVGNTIYF	TGTGCCAGCAGCCTCACCGCCGGGACAGGGGTAGGAAACACCATATATTTT
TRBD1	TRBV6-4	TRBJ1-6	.	CASSDGTVNSPLHF	TGTGCCAGCAGTGACGGGACAGTCAATTCACCCCTCCACTTT
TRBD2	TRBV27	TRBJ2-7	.	CASTQLAGDAYEQYF	TGTGCCAGCACCCAGCTAGCGGGGGATGCCTACGAGCAGTACTTC
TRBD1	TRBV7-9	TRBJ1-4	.	CASTRTPRQGVEEKLFF	TGTGCCAGCACCCGAACGCCACGACAGGGAGTAGAGGAAAAACTGTTTTTT
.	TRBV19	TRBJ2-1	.	CASSIGGGANEQFF	TGTGCCAGTAGTATAGGTGGGGGGGCCAATGAGCAGTTCTTC
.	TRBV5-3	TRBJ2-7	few	CARSSGTRAYEQYF	TGTGCCAGAAGCTCCGGGACACGGGCCTACGAGCAGTACTTC
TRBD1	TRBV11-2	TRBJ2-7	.	CASSDPGQGLSYEQYF	TGTGCCAGCAGCGATCCGGGACAGGGTCTCTCCTACGAGCAGTACTTC
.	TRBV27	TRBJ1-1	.	CASRTLGGTEAFF	TGTGCCAGCAGAACGTTGGGGGGAACTGAAGCTTTCTTT
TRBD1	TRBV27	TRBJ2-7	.	CASSLETGGPYEQYF	TGTGCCAGCAGTTTAGAGACAGGGGGCCCCTACGAGCAGTACTTC
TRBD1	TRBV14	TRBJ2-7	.	CASSQAGTGISEQYF	TGTGCCAGCAGCCAGGCCGGGACAGGGATTTCCGAGCAGTACTTC
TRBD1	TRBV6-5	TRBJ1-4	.	CASSFGQGANEKLFF	TGTGCCAGCAGTTTTGGACAGGGAGCTAATGAAAAACTGTTTTTT
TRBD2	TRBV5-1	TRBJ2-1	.	CASSPITSGATYNEQFF	TGCGCCAGCAGCCCCATTACTAGCGGGGCCACCTACAATGAGCAGTTCTTC
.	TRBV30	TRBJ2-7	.	CAWGGTDEQYF	TGTGCCTGGGGAGGCACGGACGAGCAGTACTTC
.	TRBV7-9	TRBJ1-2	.	CASSLALYGDYGYTF	TGTGCCAGCAGCTTAGCTCTCTACGGGGACTATGGCTACACCTTC
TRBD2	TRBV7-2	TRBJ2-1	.	CASSLDSGGPYNEQFF	TGTGCCAGCAGCTTAGACTCGGGAGGCCCCTACAATGAGCAGTTCTTC
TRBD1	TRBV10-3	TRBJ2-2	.	CAISSTGEDTGELFF	TGTGCCATCAGTTCGACAGGGGAGGACACCGGGGAGCTGTTTTTT
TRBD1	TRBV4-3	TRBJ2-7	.	CASSPLGPGQGLDEQYF	TGCGCCAGCAGCCCGCTGGGACCAGGACAGGGTTTAGACGAGCAGTACTTC
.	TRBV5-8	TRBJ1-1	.	CASSSMPNTEAFF	TGTGCCAGCAGTAGTATGCCGAACACTGAAGCTTTCTTT
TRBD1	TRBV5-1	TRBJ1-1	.	CASSSGQGPTEAFF	TGCGCCAGCAGCTCGGGACAGGGTCCCACTGAAGCTTTCTTT
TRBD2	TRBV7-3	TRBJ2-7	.	CASSSSGTSAPRVSYEQYF	TGTGCCAGCAGCTCCTCCGGGACTAGCGCCCCGAGGGTGTCCTACGAGCAGTACTTC
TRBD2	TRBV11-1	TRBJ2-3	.	CASRPSGGEADTQYF	TGTGCCAGCAGACCGAGCGGGGGGGAGGCAGATACGCAGTATTTT
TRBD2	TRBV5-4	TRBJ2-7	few	CASSTQGGSYEQYF	TGTGCCAGCAGCACCCAGGGAGGGTCCTACGAGCAGTACTTC
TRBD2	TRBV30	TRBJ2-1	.	CAWSGTSGSNEQFF	TGTGCCTGGAGTGGGACTAGCGGGAGCAATGAGCAGTTCTTC
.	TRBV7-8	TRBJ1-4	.	CASSRSGRQTNEKLFF	TGTGCCAGCAGCCGATCAGGACGGCAGACTAATGAAAAACTGTTTTTT
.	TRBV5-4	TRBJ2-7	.	CASSLGLANSYEQYF	TGTGCCAGCAGCTTGGGCCTAGCGAACTCCTACGAGCAGTACTTC
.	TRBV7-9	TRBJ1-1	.	CASSLGSRTNTEAFF	TGTGCCAGCAGCTTAGGGTCTCGGACGAACACTGAAGCTTTCTTT
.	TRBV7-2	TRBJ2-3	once	CASSSYGGTDTQYF	TGTGCCAGCAGCTCTTATGGGGGCACAGATACGCAGTATTTT
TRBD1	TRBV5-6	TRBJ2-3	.	CASSQTGTDTQYF	TGTGCCAGCAGCCAGACAGGGACAGATACGCAGTATTTT
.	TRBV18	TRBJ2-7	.	CASSPILSTYEQYF	TGTGCCAGCTCCCCTATCTTGAGCACCTACGAGCAGTACTTC
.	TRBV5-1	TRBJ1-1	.	CASSLTGNTEAFF	TGCGCCAGCAGCTTGACAGGGAACACTGAAGCTTTCTTT